The clone carrying this T cell receptor beta chain showed up just a few times. Its antigen is not identified. These data belong to a study of T cell repertoires in cytomegalovirus infection. The overall study: CMV infection together with matching HLA type was indicated by public TCR beta signatures. Study observations and caveats: CMV-specific HLA-C-restricted TCR beta clonotypes dominated the ex vivo response. The study identified carriers of CMV plus the relevant HLA from cumulative public TCR beta family frequency.

MiXCR, applied by TCRdb to the reads, yields one record per CDR3 protein. The sample consists of about 190,000 distinct CDR3 sequences, about 28% of them appearing once. The specimen sequenced was PBMCs. This receptor was obtained from a human donor in good health (CMV status not recorded). Some clones in this sample may be carry-over from other donors' samples.

The CDR3 coding sequence is TGTGCCTGGAGTGGACAGGGGGACTTGGAAAGCAATCAGCCCCAGCATTTT. It yields the protein CAWSGQGDLESNQPQHF. This chain links TRBV30 with TRBJ1-5; TRBD1 matches at 9 bases. This CDR3 spans 17 amino acids. V shed 1 base and J 1 base; nucleotides not matched to a gene: 8. The germline gives CDR1 GTSNPN, CDR2 SVGIG (reference sequence).